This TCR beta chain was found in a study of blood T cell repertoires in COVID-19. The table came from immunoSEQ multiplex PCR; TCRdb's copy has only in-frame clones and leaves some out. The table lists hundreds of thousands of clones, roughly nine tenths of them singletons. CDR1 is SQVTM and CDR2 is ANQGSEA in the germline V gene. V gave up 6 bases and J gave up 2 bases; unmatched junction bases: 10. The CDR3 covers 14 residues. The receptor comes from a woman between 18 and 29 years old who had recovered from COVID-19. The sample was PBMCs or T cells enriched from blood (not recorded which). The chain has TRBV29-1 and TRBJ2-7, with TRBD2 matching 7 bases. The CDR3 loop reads CSVPLGGKTYEQYF. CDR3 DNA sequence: TGCAGCGTGCCCCTCGGGGGGAAAACCTACGAGCAGTACTTC.